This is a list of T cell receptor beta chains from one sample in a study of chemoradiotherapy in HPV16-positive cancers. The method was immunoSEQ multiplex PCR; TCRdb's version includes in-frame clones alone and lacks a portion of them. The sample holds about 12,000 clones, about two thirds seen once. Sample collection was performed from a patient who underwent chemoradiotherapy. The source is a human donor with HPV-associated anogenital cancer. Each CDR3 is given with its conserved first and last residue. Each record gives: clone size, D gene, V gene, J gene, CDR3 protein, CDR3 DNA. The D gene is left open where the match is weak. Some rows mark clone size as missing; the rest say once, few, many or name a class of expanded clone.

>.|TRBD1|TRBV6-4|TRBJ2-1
CASSAGTGAYNEQFF
TGTGCCAGCAGTGCCGGGACAGGGGCATACAATGAGCAGTTCTTC
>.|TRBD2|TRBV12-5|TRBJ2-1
CASGLVGLGAGGYSYNEQFF
TGTGCTAGTGGTTTGGTAGGGTTAGGAGCGGGAGGTTACTCCTACAATGAGCAGTTCTTC
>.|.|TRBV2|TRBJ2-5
CASSDGGTSSETQYF
TGTGCCAGCAGTGACGGGGGTACTAGTTCAGAGACCCAGTACTTC
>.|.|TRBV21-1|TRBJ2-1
CASSNVSGRAVWNEQFF
TGTGCCAGCAGCAACGTTAGCGGGAGGGCCGTATGGAATGAGCAGTTCTTC
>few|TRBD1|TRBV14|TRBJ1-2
CASSLDRSSYGYTF
TGTGCCAGCTCCCTGGACAGGTCAAGCTATGGCTACACCTTC
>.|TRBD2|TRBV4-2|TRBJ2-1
CASSQEGASGSWNEQFF
TGTGCCAGCAGCCAAGAGGGGGCTAGCGGGAGTTGGAATGAGCAGTTCTTC
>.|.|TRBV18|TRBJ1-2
CASSPRQGANYGYTF
TGTGCCAGCTCACCACGGCAGGGTGCTAACTATGGCTACACCTTC
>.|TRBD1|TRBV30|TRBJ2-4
CAWSKSGQGLYGIQYF
TGTGCCTGGAGTAAGTCCGGACAGGGGTTATATGGCATTCAGTACTTC
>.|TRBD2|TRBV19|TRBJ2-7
CATSSGISSYEQYF
TGTGCCACCTCTAGCGGGATTAGCTCCTACGAGCAGTACTTC
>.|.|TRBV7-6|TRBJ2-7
CASSFGGSSYEQYF
TGTGCCAGCAGCTTTGGAGGGAGCTCCTACGAGCAGTACTTC
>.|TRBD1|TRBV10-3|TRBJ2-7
CAIKPGQGYDEQYF
TGTGCCATCAAACCGGGACAGGGGTATGACGAGCAGTACTTC
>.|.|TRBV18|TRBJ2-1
CASSPPGGGSYNEQFF
TGTGCCAGCTCACCACCAGGTGGGGGTTCCTACAATGAGCAGTTCTTC
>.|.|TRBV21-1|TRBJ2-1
CASSKRPPFFYNEQFF
TGTGCCAGCAGCAAACGACCTCCCTTTTTTTACAATGAGCAGTTCTTC
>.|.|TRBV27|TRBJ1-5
CASSGRGSFNQPQHF
TGTGCCAGCAGCGGACGTGGGTCGTTCAATCAGCCCCAGCATTTT
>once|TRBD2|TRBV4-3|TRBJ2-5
CASSQGAGVEETQYF
TGCGCCAGCAGCCAGGGAGCGGGAGTCGAAGAGACCCAGTACTTC
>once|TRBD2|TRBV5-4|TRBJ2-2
CASSSPGLGLSHTGELFF
TGTGCCAGCAGCTCCCCGGGACTAGGTTTGAGCCACACCGGGGAGCTGTTTTTT
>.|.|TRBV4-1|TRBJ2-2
CASSRPRGPAPGELFF
TGCGCCAGCAGCCGCCCCCGAGGTCCAGCCCCCGGGGAGCTGTTTTTT
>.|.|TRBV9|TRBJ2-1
CASSGGTLGRNEQFF
TGTGCCAGCAGCGGGGGGACTTTGGGGCGCAATGAGCAGTTCTTC
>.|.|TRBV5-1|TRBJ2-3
CASSLLATDTQYF
TGCGCCAGCAGCTTACTAGCTACAGATACGCAGTATTTT
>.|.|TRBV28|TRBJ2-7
CASSRDGAYEQYF
TGTGCCAGCAGCCGGGACGGGGCCTACGAGCAGTACTTC
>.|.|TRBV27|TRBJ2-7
CASSLVRDAAAEQYF
TGTGCCAGCAGTTTAGTGCGGGACGCTGCCGCCGAGCAGTACTTC
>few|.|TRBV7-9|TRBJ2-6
CASNPRQESSGANVLTF
TGTGCCAGCAACCCCCGACAGGAAAGCTCTGGGGCCAACGTCCTGACTTTC
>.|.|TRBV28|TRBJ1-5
CASRTQGPVGPQHF
TGTGCCAGCAGAACGCAGGGCCCTGTTGGGCCCCAGCATTTT